These T cell receptor beta chains were read from a single sample in a study of blood T cell repertoires in COVID-19. Generated by immunoSEQ multiplex PCR, the TCRdb table keeps only in-frame clones and is missing some. The sample yields about 56,000 clones, almost 85% seen once. Source material: peripheral blood. All receptors come from a woman aged 80 or over with acute or convalescent COVID-19. CDR3s include the opening cysteine and the closing phenylalanine or tryptophan. A D gene is named only where the DNA matches it firmly. Clone size is not always given. Where it is, it says once, few, many or a class for expanded clones.

abundance: .
v_gene: TRBV12-5
d_gene: .
j_gene: TRBJ1-6
CDR3aa: CASGSGNGYSPLHF
CDR3nt: TGTGCTAGTGGATCAGGGAACGGGTACTCACCCCTCCACTTT

abundance: .
v_gene: TRBV28
d_gene: .
j_gene: TRBJ2-1
CDR3aa: CASRPGGANYNEQFF
CDR3nt: TGTGCCAGCAGGCCCGGTGGGGCAAACTACAATGAGCAGTTCTTC

abundance: .
v_gene: TRBV5-1
d_gene: .
j_gene: TRBJ2-2
CDR3aa: CASSAGFSGELFF
CDR3nt: TGCGCCAGCAGCGCGGGGTTCTCCGGGGAGCTGTTTTTT

abundance: few
v_gene: TRBV6-5
d_gene: TRBD1
j_gene: TRBJ1-2
CDR3aa: CASRRTGVDYGYTF
CDR3nt: TGTGCCAGCAGGCGGACAGGGGTTGACTATGGCTACACCTTC

abundance: .
v_gene: TRBV14
d_gene: .
j_gene: TRBJ2-3
CDR3aa: CASSQDLGADTQYF
CDR3nt: TGTGCCAGCAGCCAAGATTTGGGGGCCGATACGCAGTATTTT

abundance: .
v_gene: TRBV30
d_gene: TRBD2
j_gene: TRBJ2-3
CDR3aa: CAWSATLLAGSTDTQYF
CDR3nt: TGTGCCTGGAGTGCCACGCTCCTAGCGGGGAGCACAGATACGCAGTATTTT

abundance: .
v_gene: TRBV7-2
d_gene: .
j_gene: TRBJ2-3
CDR3aa: CASSKRGGPTDTQYF
CDR3nt: TGTGCCAGCAGCAAAAGGGGGGGCCCAACAGATACGCAGTATTTT

abundance: .
v_gene: TRBV6-5
d_gene: TRBD1
j_gene: TRBJ1-1
CDR3aa: CASSPTGWTEAFF
CDR3nt: TGTGCCAGCAGCCCGACAGGGTGGACTGAAGCTTTCTTT

abundance: .
v_gene: TRBV5-1
d_gene: .
j_gene: TRBJ1-1
CDR3aa: CASSLSSCTEAFF
CDR3nt: TGCGCCAGCAGCTTGAGCTCCTGCACGGAGGCTTTCTTT

abundance: .
v_gene: TRBV28
d_gene: .
j_gene: TRBJ2-5
CDR3aa: CASSLDSAETQYF
CDR3nt: TGTGCCAGCAGTTTGGACAGCGCGGAGACCCAGTACTTC

abundance: .
v_gene: TRBV7-8
d_gene: TRBD2
j_gene: TRBJ2-7
CDR3aa: CASGNGLAGVEQYF
CDR3nt: TGTGCCAGCGGCAATGGACTAGCGGGAGTCGAGCAGTACTTC

abundance: .
v_gene: TRBV28
d_gene: TRBD2
j_gene: TRBJ2-1
CDR3aa: CASSLTGLGLTVLFF
CDR3nt: TGTGCCAGCAGTTTAACGGGACTAGGCCTGACCGTGTTGTTCTTC

abundance: .
v_gene: TRBV10-2
d_gene: .
j_gene: TRBJ2-1
CDR3aa: CASSESIWGEQFF
CDR3nt: TGCGCCAGCAGTGAGTCGATTTGGGGCGAGCAGTTCTTC

abundance: few
v_gene: TRBV5-1
d_gene: .
j_gene: TRBJ1-1
CDR3aa: CASKRGENTEAFF
CDR3nt: TGCGCCAGCAAAAGGGGCGAGAACACTGAAGCTTTCTTT

abundance: .
v_gene: TRBV3-1/TRBV3-2
d_gene: .
j_gene: TRBJ1-3
CDR3aa: CASSPVMSSGNTIYF
CDR3nt: TGTGCCAGCAGCCCGGTGATGAGCTCTGGAAACACCATATATTTT

abundance: .
v_gene: TRBV4-2
d_gene: .
j_gene: TRBJ1-4
CDR3aa: CASSQVRDTNEKLFF
CDR3nt: TGTGCCAGCAGCCAAGTCCGGGACACAAATGAAAAACTGTTTTTT

abundance: .
v_gene: TRBV2
d_gene: .
j_gene: TRBJ2-7
CDR3aa: CASRQGVMGYEQYF
CDR3nt: TGTGCCAGCAGGCAGGGCGTAATGGGGTACGAGCAGTACTTC

abundance: .
v_gene: TRBV2
d_gene: .
j_gene: TRBJ1-5
CDR3aa: CASSPPGGARGNQPQHF
CDR3nt: TGTGCCAGCAGTCCCCCCGGGGGGGCGAGGGGCAATCAGCCCCAGCATTTT

abundance: .
v_gene: TRBV7-9
d_gene: .
j_gene: TRBJ1-2
CDR3aa: CASSLAQGGYGYTF
CDR3nt: TGTGCCAGCAGCTTAGCGCAGGGTGGCTATGGCTACACCTTC

abundance: once
v_gene: TRBV29-1
d_gene: TRBD1
j_gene: TRBJ1-1
CDR3aa: CSVGLGQMNTEAFF
CDR3nt: TGCAGCGTTGGATTGGGACAGATGAACACTGAAGCTTTCTTT

abundance: .
v_gene: TRBV7-9
d_gene: TRBD2
j_gene: TRBJ2-3
CDR3aa: CASSSGRTDTQYF
CDR3nt: TGTGCCAGCAGCTCCGGGAGGACAGATACGCAGTATTTT

abundance: .
v_gene: TRBV10-3
d_gene: TRBD1
j_gene: TRBJ1-1
CDR3aa: CAISDLGGAGTEAFF
CDR3nt: TGTGCCATCAGTGATTTAGGGGGCGCGGGCACTGAAGCTTTCTTT

abundance: once
v_gene: TRBV21-1
d_gene: .
j_gene: TRBJ2-5
CDR3aa: CASSKRRGWTQYF
CDR3nt: TGTGCCAGCAGCAAAAGAAGGGGATGGACCCAGTACTTC

abundance: .
v_gene: TRBV3-1/TRBV3-2
d_gene: TRBD1
j_gene: TRBJ2-6
CDR3aa: CASSPPPGQVVSGANVLTF
CDR3nt: TGTGCCAGCAGCCCTCCCCCGGGACAGGTTGTCTCTGGGGCCAACGTCCTGACTTTC

abundance: .
v_gene: TRBV5-4
d_gene: .
j_gene: TRBJ1-1
CDR3aa: CASSLRGGGRPTEAFF
CDR3nt: TGTGCCAGCAGCCTCCGGGGAGGGGGGCGCCCCACTGAAGCTTTCTTT

abundance: once
v_gene: TRBV10-2
d_gene: .
j_gene: TRBJ2-5
CDR3aa: CASSNQETQYF
CDR3nt: TGCGCCAGCAGCAACCAAGAGACCCAGTACTTC

abundance: .
v_gene: TRBV28
d_gene: .
j_gene: TRBJ1-2
CDR3aa: CASSSPPGEYGYTF
CDR3nt: TGTGCCAGCAGTTCCCCTCCGGGAGAATATGGCTACACCTTC

abundance: .
v_gene: TRBV30
d_gene: .
j_gene: TRBJ1-2
CDR3aa: CAWNGGRDYGYTF
CDR3nt: TGTGCCTGGAACGGGGGGCGCGATTATGGCTACACCTTC

abundance: .
v_gene: TRBV7-2
d_gene: .
j_gene: TRBJ2-3
CDR3aa: CASSLPDTQYF
CDR3nt: TGTGCCAGCAGCCTCCCAGATACGCAGTATTTT

abundance: .
v_gene: TRBV27
d_gene: .
j_gene: TRBJ1-6
CDR3aa: CASSLRETSPLHF
CDR3nt: TGTGCCAGCAGTTTACGGGAAACCTCACCCCTCCACTTT

abundance: .
v_gene: TRBV30
d_gene: .
j_gene: TRBJ2-7
CDR3aa: CAWSVQGTVHPYEQYF
CDR3nt: TGTGCCTGGAGTGTACAGGGTACAGTACATCCCTACGAGCAGTACTTC

abundance: .
v_gene: TRBV5-5
d_gene: .
j_gene: TRBJ1-2
CDR3aa: CASSLDRQGGNYGYTF
CDR3nt: TGTGCCAGCAGCTTGGATCGGCAAGGGGGAAACTATGGCTACACCTTC

abundance: .
v_gene: TRBV9
d_gene: TRBD2
j_gene: TRBJ2-3
CDR3aa: CASSVVGRATDTQYF
CDR3nt: TGTGCCAGCAGCGTAGTCGGGAGGGCCACAGATACGCAGTATTTT

abundance: .
v_gene: TRBV5-1
d_gene: TRBD1
j_gene: TRBJ2-5
CDR3aa: CASSWGTGQQETQYF
CDR3nt: TGCGCCAGCAGCTGGGGGACAGGACAGCAAGAGACCCAGTACTTC

abundance: .
v_gene: TRBV3-1/TRBV3-2
d_gene: .
j_gene: TRBJ2-2
CDR3aa: CASSLTTGELFF
CDR3nt: TGTGCCAGCAGCCTCACTACCGGGGAGCTGTTTTTT

abundance: .
v_gene: TRBV2
d_gene: TRBD1
j_gene: TRBJ1-2
CDR3aa: CASTILGQGDNYGYTF
CDR3nt: TGTGCCAGCACCATACTCGGACAGGGCGACAACTATGGCTACACCTTC

abundance: .
v_gene: TRBV10-3
d_gene: .
j_gene: TRBJ2-2
CDR3aa: CAMDKGTGELFF
CDR3nt: TGTGCCATGGACAAGGGGACCGGGGAGCTGTTTTTT

abundance: .
v_gene: TRBV24-1
d_gene: .
j_gene: TRBJ2-4
CDR3aa: CATSGTDLAKNIQYF
CDR3nt: TGTGCCACCAGCGGGACTGACCTAGCCAAAAACATTCAGTACTTC

abundance: .
v_gene: TRBV10-3
d_gene: TRBD2
j_gene: TRBJ2-1
CDR3aa: CAISCIAGGRCEDNEQFF
CDR3nt: TGTGCCATCAGTTGTATAGCGGGAGGGAGGTGTGAGGACAATGAGCAGTTCTTC

abundance: once
v_gene: TRBV6-1
d_gene: .
j_gene: TRBJ1-1
CDR3aa: CASSEPGQYTEAFF
CDR3nt: TGTGCCAGCAGTGAACCTGGACAGTACACTGAAGCTTTCTTT

abundance: .
v_gene: TRBV6-6
d_gene: TRBD2
j_gene: TRBJ2-7
CDR3aa: CASRGNLGLAGDEQYF
CDR3nt: TGTGCCAGCAGGGGAAACTTGGGACTAGCGGGAGACGAGCAGTACTTC

abundance: .
v_gene: TRBV5-1
d_gene: .
j_gene: TRBJ2-2
CDR3aa: CASSLTVTNTGELFF
CDR3nt: TGCGCCAGCAGCTTGACTGTTACGAACACCGGGGAGCTGTTTTTT

abundance: .
v_gene: TRBV3-1/TRBV3-2
d_gene: .
j_gene: TRBJ1-2
CDR3aa: CASSPSGDTSNYGYTF
CDR3nt: TGTGCCAGCAGCCCATCCGGGGACACCTCTAACTATGGCTACACCTTC

abundance: .
v_gene: TRBV7-3
d_gene: .
j_gene: TRBJ2-1
CDR3aa: CASSLYPVNEQFF
CDR3nt: TGTGCCAGCAGCTTATATCCCGTCAATGAGCAGTTCTTC

abundance: .
v_gene: TRBV29-1
d_gene: TRBD1
j_gene: TRBJ1-6
CDR3aa: CSVLDRDNSPLHF
CDR3nt: TGCAGCGTACTAGACAGGGACAATTCACCCCTCCACTTT

abundance: .
v_gene: TRBV5-1
d_gene: .
j_gene: TRBJ2-2
CDR3aa: CASSLVAGGYTGELFF
CDR3nt: TGCGCCAGCAGCTTGGTGGCAGGAGGTTACACCGGGGAGCTGTTTTTT

abundance: once
v_gene: TRBV5-1
d_gene: .
j_gene: TRBJ2-7
CDR3aa: CASSFPGYEQYF
CDR3nt: TGCGCCAGCAGCTTTCCGGGATACGAGCAGTACTTC

abundance: .
v_gene: TRBV18
d_gene: TRBD1
j_gene: TRBJ1-6
CDR3aa: CASSPYSDRAPLHF
CDR3nt: TGTGCCAGCTCACCGTACTCCGACAGGGCACCCCTCCACTTT

abundance: .
v_gene: TRBV5-6
d_gene: TRBD1
j_gene: TRBJ1-6
CDR3aa: CASSPGQGARNSPLHF
CDR3nt: TGTGCCAGCAGCCCGGGACAGGGGGCTCGGAATTCACCCCTCCACTTT

abundance: .
v_gene: TRBV27
d_gene: .
j_gene: TRBJ2-3
CDR3aa: CASSSIGVDTQYF
CDR3nt: TGTGCCAGCAGTTCCATAGGGGTTGATACGCAGTATTTT

abundance: .
v_gene: TRBV6-5
d_gene: TRBD2
j_gene: TRBJ2-7
CDR3aa: CASRARGGGYEQYF
CDR3nt: TGTGCCAGCAGAGCCCGGGGGGGTGGGTACGAGCAGTACTTC

abundance: .
v_gene: TRBV30
d_gene: TRBD2
j_gene: TRBJ2-5
CDR3aa: CALTPGLRTQETQYF
CDR3nt: TGTGCCCTCACCCCGGGACTACGGACGCAAGAGACCCAGTACTTC

abundance: .
v_gene: TRBV3-1/TRBV3-2
d_gene: TRBD1
j_gene: TRBJ2-3
CDR3aa: CASSRGQGRTDTQYF
CDR3nt: TGTGCCAGCAGCCGCGGACAGGGGCGCACAGATACGCAGTATTTT

abundance: .
v_gene: TRBV5-1
d_gene: TRBD1
j_gene: TRBJ1-4
CDR3aa: CASSRQGTTNEKLFF
CDR3nt: TGCGCCAGCAGCCGACAGGGTACAACTAATGAAAAACTGTTTTTT

abundance: few
v_gene: TRBV3-1/TRBV3-2
d_gene: TRBD2
j_gene: TRBJ2-1
CDR3aa: CASSHRQGFGLAGGPYNEQFF
CDR3nt: TGTGCCAGCAGCCACCGACAGGGGTTCGGACTAGCGGGGGGCCCCTACAATGAGCAGTTCTTC

abundance: .
v_gene: TRBV18
d_gene: .
j_gene: TRBJ1-5
CDR3aa: CASSPPSRGGNQPQHF
CDR3nt: TGTGCCAGCTCACCACCTAGCAGGGGTGGCAATCAGCCCCAGCATTTT

abundance: .
v_gene: TRBV29-1
d_gene: TRBD1
j_gene: TRBJ1-2
CDR3aa: CSVELQGQGHYGYTF
CDR3nt: TGCAGCGTTGAACTACAGGGACAGGGCCACTATGGCTACACCTTC

abundance: .
v_gene: TRBV28
d_gene: .
j_gene: TRBJ1-5
CDR3aa: CASRIVGNQPQHF
CDR3nt: TGTGCCAGCAGGATAGTAGGCAATCAGCCCCAGCATTTT